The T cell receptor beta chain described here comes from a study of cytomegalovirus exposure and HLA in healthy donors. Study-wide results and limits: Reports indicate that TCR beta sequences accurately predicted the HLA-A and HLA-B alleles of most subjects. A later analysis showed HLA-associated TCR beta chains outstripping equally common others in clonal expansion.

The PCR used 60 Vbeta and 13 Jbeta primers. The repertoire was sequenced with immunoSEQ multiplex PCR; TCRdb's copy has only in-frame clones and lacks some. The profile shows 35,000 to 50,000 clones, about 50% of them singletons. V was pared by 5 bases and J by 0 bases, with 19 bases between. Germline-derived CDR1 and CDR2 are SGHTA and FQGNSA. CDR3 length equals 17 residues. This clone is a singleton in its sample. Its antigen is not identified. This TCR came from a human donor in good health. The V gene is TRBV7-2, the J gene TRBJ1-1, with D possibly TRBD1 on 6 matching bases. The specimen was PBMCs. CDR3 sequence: CASSPKGVYSLNTEAFF. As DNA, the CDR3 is TGTGCCAGCAGCCCAAAGGGGGTCTACAGCTTGAACACTGAAGCTTTCTTT.